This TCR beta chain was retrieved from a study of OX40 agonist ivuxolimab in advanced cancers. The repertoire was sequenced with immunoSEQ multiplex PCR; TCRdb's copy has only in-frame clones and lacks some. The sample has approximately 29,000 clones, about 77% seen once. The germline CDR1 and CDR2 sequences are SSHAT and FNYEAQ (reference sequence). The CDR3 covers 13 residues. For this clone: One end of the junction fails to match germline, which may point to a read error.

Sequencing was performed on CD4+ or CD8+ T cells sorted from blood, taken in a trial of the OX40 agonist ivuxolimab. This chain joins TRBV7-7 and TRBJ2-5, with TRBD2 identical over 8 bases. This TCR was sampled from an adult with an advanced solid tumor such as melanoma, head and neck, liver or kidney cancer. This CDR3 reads CASSWGLGKTQYF. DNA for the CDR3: TGTGCTAGCAGCTGGGGACTAGGCAAGACCCAGTACTTC.